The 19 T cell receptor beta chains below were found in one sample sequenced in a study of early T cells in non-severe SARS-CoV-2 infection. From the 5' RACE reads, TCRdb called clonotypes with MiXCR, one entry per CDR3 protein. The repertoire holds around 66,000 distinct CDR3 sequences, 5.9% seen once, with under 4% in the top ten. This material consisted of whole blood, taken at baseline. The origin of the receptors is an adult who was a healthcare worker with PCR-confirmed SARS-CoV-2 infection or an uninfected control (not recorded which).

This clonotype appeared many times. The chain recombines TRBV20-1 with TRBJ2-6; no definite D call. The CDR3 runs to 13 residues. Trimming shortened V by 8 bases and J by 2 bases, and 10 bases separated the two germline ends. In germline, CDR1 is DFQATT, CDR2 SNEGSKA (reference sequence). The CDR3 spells CSFRVPGANVLTF. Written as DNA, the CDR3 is TGCAGTTTCCGGGTTCCTGGGGCCAACGTCCTGACTTTC.

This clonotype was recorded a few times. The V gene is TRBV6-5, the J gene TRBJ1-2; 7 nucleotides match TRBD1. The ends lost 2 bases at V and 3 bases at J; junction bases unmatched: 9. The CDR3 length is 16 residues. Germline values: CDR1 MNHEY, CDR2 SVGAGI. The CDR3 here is CASSYLGQSGDYGYTF. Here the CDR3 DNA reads TGTGCCAGCAGTTACCTGGGACAGAGCGGGGACTATGGCTACACCTTC.

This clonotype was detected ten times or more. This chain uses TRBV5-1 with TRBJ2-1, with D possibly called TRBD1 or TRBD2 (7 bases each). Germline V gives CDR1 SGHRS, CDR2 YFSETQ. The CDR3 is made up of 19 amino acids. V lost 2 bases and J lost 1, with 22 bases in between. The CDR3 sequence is CASSFQPHPRGGSYNEQFF. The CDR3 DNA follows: TGCGCCAGCAGCTTCCAGCCGCACCCCAGGGGGGGTTCCTACAATGAGCAGTTCTTC.

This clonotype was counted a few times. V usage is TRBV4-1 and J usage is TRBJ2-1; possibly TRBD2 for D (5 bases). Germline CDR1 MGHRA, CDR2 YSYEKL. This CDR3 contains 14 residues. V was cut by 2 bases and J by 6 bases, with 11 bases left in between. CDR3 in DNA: TGCGCCAGCAGCCAATCGGTCGGGATCAATGAGCAGTTCTTC. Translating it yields CASSQSVGINEQFF.

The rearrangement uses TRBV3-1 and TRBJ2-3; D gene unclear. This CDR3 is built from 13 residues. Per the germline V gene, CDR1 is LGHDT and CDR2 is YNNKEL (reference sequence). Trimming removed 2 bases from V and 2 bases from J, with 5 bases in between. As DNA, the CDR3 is TGTGCCAGCAGCCAAACGGACACAGATACGCAGTATTTT. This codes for CASSQTDTDTQYF.

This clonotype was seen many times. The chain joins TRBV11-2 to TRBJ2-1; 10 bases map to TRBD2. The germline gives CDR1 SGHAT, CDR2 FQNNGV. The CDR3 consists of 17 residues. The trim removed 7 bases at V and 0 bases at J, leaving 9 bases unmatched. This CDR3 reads CASNPSGSWYSYNEQFF. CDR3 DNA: TGTGCCAGCAACCCTAGCGGGAGTTGGTACTCCTACAATGAGCAGTTCTTC.

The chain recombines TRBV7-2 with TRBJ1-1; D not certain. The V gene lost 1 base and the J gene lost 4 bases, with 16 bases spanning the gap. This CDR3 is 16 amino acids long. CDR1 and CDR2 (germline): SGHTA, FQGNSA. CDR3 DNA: TGTGCCAGCAGCTTAGAGGAAGTGGGTGCGGGCACTGAAGCTTTCTTT. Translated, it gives CASSLEEVGAGTEAFF.

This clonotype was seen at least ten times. CDR3 bases: TGCAGTGCTAGAGATGGTAGGCTAGCGGCCTACTACGAGCAGTACTTC. Translated, it gives CSARDGRLAAYYEQYF. The chain carries TRBV20-1 and TRBJ2-7; 7 bases are shared with TRBD2. Germline V gives CDR1 DFQATT, CDR2 SNEGSKA (reference sequence). This CDR3 is 16 amino acids long. V trimming: 0 bases; J trimming: 3 bases; junction bases outside the gene matches: 11.

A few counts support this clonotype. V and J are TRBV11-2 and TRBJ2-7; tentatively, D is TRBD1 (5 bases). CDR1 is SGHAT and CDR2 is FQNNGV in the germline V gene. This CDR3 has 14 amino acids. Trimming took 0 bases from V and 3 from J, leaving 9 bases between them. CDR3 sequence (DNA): TGTGCCAGCAGCTTAGATCCGACAGTCTACGAGCAGTACTTC. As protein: CASSLDPTVYEQYF. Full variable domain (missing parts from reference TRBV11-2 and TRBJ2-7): EAGVAQSPRYKIIEKRQSVAFWCNPISGHATLYWYQQILGQGPKLLIQFQNNGVVDDSQLPKDRFSAERLKGVDSTLKIQPAKLEDSAVYLCASSLDPTVYEQYFGPGTRLTVT.

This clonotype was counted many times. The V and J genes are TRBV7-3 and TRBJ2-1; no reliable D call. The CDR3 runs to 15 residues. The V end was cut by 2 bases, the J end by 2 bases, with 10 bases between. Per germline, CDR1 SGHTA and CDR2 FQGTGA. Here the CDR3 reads CASSLSLATYNEQFF. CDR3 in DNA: TGTGCCAGCAGCTTATCTCTCGCTACCTACAATGAGCAGTTCTTC. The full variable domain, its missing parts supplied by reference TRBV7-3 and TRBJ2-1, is GAGVSQTPSNKVTEKGKYVELRCDPISGHTALYWYRQSLGQGPEFLIYFQGTGAADDSGLPNDRFFAVRPEGSVSTLKIQRTERGDSAVYLCASSLSLATYNEQFFGPGTRLTVL.

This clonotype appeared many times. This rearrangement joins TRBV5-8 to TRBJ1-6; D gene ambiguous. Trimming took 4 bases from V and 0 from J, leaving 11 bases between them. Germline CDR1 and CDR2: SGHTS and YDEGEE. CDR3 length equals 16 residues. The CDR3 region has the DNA TGTGCCAGCAGCCTAGATGGCAGCTCCTATAATTCACCCCTCCACTTT. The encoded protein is CASSLDGSSYNSPLHF.

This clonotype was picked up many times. Here the CDR3 DNA reads TGTGCCAGCAGCCCGGGGACCGCGGAGAGGGAGCAGTACTTC. Residues: CASSPGTAEREQYF. This chain joins TRBV9 and TRBJ2-7, with D perhaps being TRBD1 or TRBD2 (5 bases each). The V end lost 4 bases, the J end lost 7 bases, and 18 bases lay between the germline ends. Per the germline V gene, CDR1 is SGDLS and CDR2 is YYNGEE. The CDR3 totals 14 residues.

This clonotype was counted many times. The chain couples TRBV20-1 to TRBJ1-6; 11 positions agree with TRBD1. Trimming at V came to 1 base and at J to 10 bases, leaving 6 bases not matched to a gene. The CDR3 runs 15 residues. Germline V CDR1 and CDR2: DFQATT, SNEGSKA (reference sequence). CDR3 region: CSARVSGQGDSPLHF. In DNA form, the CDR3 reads TGCAGTGCTAGAGTGTCGGGACAGGGGGACTCACCCCTCCACTTT.

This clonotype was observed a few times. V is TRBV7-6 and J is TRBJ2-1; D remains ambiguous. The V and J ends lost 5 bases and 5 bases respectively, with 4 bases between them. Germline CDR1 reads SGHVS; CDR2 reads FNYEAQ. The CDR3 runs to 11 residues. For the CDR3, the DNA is TGTGCCAGCAGCGGGAACAATGAGCAGTTCTTC. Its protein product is CASSGNNEQFF. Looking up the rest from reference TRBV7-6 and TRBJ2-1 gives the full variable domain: GAGVSQSPRYKVTKRGQDVALRCDPISGHVSLYWYRQALGQGPEFLTYFNYEAQQDKSGLPNDRFSAERPEGSISTLTIQRTEQRDSAMYRCASSGNNEQFFGPGTRLTVL.

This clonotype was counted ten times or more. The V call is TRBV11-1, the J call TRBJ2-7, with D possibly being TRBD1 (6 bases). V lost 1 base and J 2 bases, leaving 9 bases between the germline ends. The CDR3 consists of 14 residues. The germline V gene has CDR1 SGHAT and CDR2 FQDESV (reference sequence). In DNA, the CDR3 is TGTGCCAGCAGCTTAGGGACAGCTGCCTACGAGCAGTACTTC. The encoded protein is CASSLGTAAYEQYF.

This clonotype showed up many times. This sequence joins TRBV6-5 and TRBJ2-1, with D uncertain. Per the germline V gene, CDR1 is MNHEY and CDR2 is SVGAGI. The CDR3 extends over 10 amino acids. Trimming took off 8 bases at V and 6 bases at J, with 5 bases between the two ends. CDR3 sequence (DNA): TGTGCCAGCGGAATCAATGAGCAGTTCTTC. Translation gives CASGINEQFF.

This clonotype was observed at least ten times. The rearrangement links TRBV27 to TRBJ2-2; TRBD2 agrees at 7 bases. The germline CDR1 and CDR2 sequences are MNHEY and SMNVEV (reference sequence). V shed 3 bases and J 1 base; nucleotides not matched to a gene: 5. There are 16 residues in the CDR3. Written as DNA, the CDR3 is TGTGCCAGCAGTTTTCCGGGGGGAGGGAACACCGGGGAGCTGTTTTTT. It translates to CASSFPGGGNTGELFF.

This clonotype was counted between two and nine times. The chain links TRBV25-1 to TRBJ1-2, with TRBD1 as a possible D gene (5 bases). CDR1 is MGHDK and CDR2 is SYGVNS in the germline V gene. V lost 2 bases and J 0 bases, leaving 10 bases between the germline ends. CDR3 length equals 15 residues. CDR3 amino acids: CASSEQGAPNYGYTF. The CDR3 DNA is TGTGCCAGCAGTGAACAAGGGGCGCCTAACTATGGCTACACCTTC.

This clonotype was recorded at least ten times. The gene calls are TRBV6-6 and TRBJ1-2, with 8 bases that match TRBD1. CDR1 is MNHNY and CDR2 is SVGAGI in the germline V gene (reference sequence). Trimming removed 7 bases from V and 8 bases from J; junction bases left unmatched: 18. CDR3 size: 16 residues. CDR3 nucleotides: TGTGCCAGCACCGGACAGGGCAGGGGATTGCTGTGGGGCTACACCTTC. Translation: CASTGQGRGLLWGYTF.